This TCR beta chain was retrieved from a study of OX40 agonist ivuxolimab in advanced cancers. Study-wide context: At around 83% male, the cohort had a mean age of approximately 60 years, ranging from about 20 to 90.

The table came from immunoSEQ multiplex PCR; TCRdb's copy has only in-frame clones and leaves some out. The sample lists approximately 61,000 clones; 70% to 90% were seen once. CDR1 WNHNN and CDR2 SYGVQD come from the germline V gene (reference sequence). The CDR3 has 13 amino acids. Between the trimmed V and J ends, which lost 0 bases and 4 bases, there was a span of 5 bases. The chain is built from TRBV10-1 and TRBJ2-3; D uncertain. The clonotype comes from an adult with an advanced solid tumor such as melanoma, head and neck, liver or kidney cancer. The specimen was CD4+ or CD8+ T cells sorted from blood, collected in a trial of the OX40 agonist ivuxolimab. The CDR3: CASSESFADTQYF. The CDR3 nucleotides are TGCGCCAGCAGTGAGTCCTTCGCAGATACGCAGTATTTT.